The T cell receptor (beta chain) described here comes from a study of T cells in Graves' hyperthyroidism and ophthalmopathy. Uncontrolled infection, other autoimmune disease, pregnancy or lactation disqualified patients from enrolment. Regions amplified from RNA transcripts were the TCR beta CDR3 regions. TCR CDR3 regions were first amplified by RT-PCR with HTBI primers. One entry per CDR3 protein, called by TCRdb with MiXCR from the multiplex PCR reads. The table shows 600,000 to 700,000 distinct CDR3 sequences, with roughly 15% occurring only once. This clonotype appeared many times. Its antigen is not identified. Study-wide results and limits: Before onset, by a median of approximately 5.9 months, the model predicted ophthalmopathy.

V dropped 7 bases and J dropped 7 bases, with 16 bases sitting between them. CDR1 is MDHEN and CDR2 is SYDVKM in the germline V gene. The CDR3 has 13 residues. V gene TRBV28 combines with J gene TRBJ1-2; TRBD1 might be the D (6 bases). The receptor comes from a woman in her thirties or forties with Graves' ophthalmopathy. Sequencing used blood. This chain's CDR3 is CASISTGGLGYTF. The CDR3 DNA reads as TGTGCCAGCATCTCTACGGGGGGCCTTGGCTACACCTTC.